This T cell receptor (beta chain) stems from a study of OX40 agonist ivuxolimab in advanced cancers. At the level of the study: Dose-escalation patients were diagnosed with hepatocellular carcinoma, melanoma, renal cell cancer or head and neck cancer. Overall study results and limits: Compared with CD4+, CD8+ T cells on average had more expanded clones.

Sequenced by immunoSEQ multiplex PCR; TCRdb stores in-frame clones only, minus some. The repertoire includes fewer than 110,000 clones, approximately 89% of them detected once, and approximately 1.3% sits in the top ten. CDR3 length: 11 amino acids. Trimming pared 4 bases from V and 4 bases from J, leaving 5 bases between. Germline CDR1 SGHDT, CDR2 YYEEEE. Note on this clone: The antigen is not known.

This rearrangement joins TRBV5-6 to TRBJ1-2; no reliable D call. The source was CD4+ or CD8+ T cells sorted from blood, collected in a trial of the OX40 agonist ivuxolimab. The receptor was isolated from an adult with an advanced solid tumor such as melanoma, head and neck, liver or kidney cancer. The CDR3: CASSLIYGYTF. DNA of the CDR3: TGTGCCAGCAGCCTGATCTATGGCTACACCTTC. The complete variable domain, with remaining parts taken from reference TRBV5-6 and TRBJ1-2, reads DAGVTQSPTHLIKTRGQQVTLRCSPKSGHDTVSWYQQALGQGPQFIFQYYEEEERQRGNFPDRFSGHQFPNYSSELNVNALLLGDSALYLCASSLIYGYTFGSGTRLTVV.